These T cell receptor beta chains were read from a single sample in a study of shared clonotypes between healthy human individuals. Repertoires were generated with immunoSEQ multiplex PCR, while TCRdb's copy carries only in-frame clones and drops some. The sample holds some 1,600,000 clones; 95% to 99% are singletons and the top ten take about 0.45%. Sequences were obtained from naive CD4+ T cells sorted from blood. These receptors were obtained from a man in his thirties or forties in good health. Both conserved end residues are part of each CDR3. The D gene is left open where the match is weak. Clone size appears in some rows only: once, few, many, or a class for an expanded clone.

-	TRBV9	TRBD1	14	TRBJ1-5	CASSDGQVNQPQHF	TGTGCCAGCAGCGACGGACAGGTCAATCAGCCCCAGCATTTT
-	TRBV7-2	TRBD1	14	TRBJ2-7	CASSLELGGSRQYF	TGTGCCAGCAGCTTAGAACTAGGGGGCTCGAGGCAGTACTTC
-	TRBV30	-	15	TRBJ1-2	CAWSVRAPGDYGYTF	TGTGCCTGGAGTGTACGTGCCCCGGGGGACTATGGCTACACCTTC
few	TRBV2	TRBD1	12	TRBJ2-7	CASSADRYEQYF	TGTGCCAGCAGCGCGGACAGGTACGAGCAGTACTTC
once	TRBV5-4	-	15	TRBJ1-3	CASSLEGPSGNTIYF	TGTGCCAGCAGCTTGGAGGGACCCTCTGGAAACACCATATATTTT
-	TRBV5-1	TRBD1	16	TRBJ2-1	CASSQTGTTSYNEQFF	TGCGCCAGCAGCCAGACAGGGACCACCTCCTACAATGAGCAGTTCTTC
-	TRBV9	TRBD1	14	TRBJ1-2	CASSPTGQTYGYTF	TGTGCCAGCAGCCCAACGGGACAGACCTATGGCTACACCTTC
-	TRBV25-1	-	13	TRBJ1-2	CATRYGEGYGYTF	TGTGCCACCCGTTACGGGGAGGGGTATGGCTACACCTTC
-	TRBV10-3	-	14	TRBJ2-5	CAISESGVSGTQYF	TGTGCCATCAGTGAGTCGGGGGTATCGGGGACCCAGTACTTC
-	TRBV10-3	-	14	TRBJ1-5	CAISESPGPQPQHF	TGTGCCATCAGTGAGAGCCCCGGTCCGCAGCCCCAGCATTTT
-	TRBV7-2	-	14	TRBJ2-4	CASSPRTAKNIQYF	TGTGCCAGCAGCCCCCGGACAGCCAAAAACATTCAGTACTTC
-	TRBV5-1	-	14	TRBJ2-7	CASKKVGFGYEQYF	TGCGCCAGCAAGAAGGTAGGGTTCGGATACGAGCAGTACTTC
-	TRBV19	TRBD1	15	TRBJ1-4	CASSALQGDAEKLFF	TGTGCCAGTAGTGCGCTACAGGGGGACGCTGAAAAACTGTTTTTT
-	TRBV27	-	15	TRBJ2-6	CASSFVPAGANVLTF	TGTGCCAGCAGTTTCGTACCGGCGGGGGCCAACGTCCTGACTTTC
-	TRBV7-7	TRBD2	16	TRBJ2-7	CASSPRTSGRVVEQYF	TGTGCTAGCAGTCCGAGGACTAGCGGGCGAGTGGTAGAGCAGTACTTC
once	TRBV9	-	14	TRBJ2-7	CASSGPGPPYEQYF	TGTGCCAGCAGCGGGCCGGGACCCCCCTACGAGCAGTACTTC
-	TRBV2	TRBD1	17	TRBJ1-5	CASSEEQGRFSNQPQHF	TGTGCCAGCAGTGAAGAACAGGGGAGATTTAGCAATCAGCCCCAGCATTTT
-	TRBV4-1	TRBD1	17	TRBJ1-1	CASSGTPGGPLNTEAFF	TGCGCCAGCAGCGGTACGCCAGGGGGCCCCCTGAACACTGAAGCTTTCTTT
-	TRBV7-7	-	15	TRBJ2-1	CASSYTGSTYNEQFF	TGTGCCAGCAGCTATACAGGGTCCACCTACAATGAGCAGTTCTTC
-	TRBV5-1	TRBD2	20	TRBJ2-1	CASSGPSSREGVKAYNEQFF	TGCGCCAGCAGCGGCCCCTCTAGCCGGGAGGGCGTAAAGGCCTACAATGAGCAGTTCTTC
-	TRBV28	-	14	TRBJ1-5	CASSSPPTNQPQHF	TGTGCCAGCAGTTCCCCCCCGACGAATCAGCCCCAGCATTTT
-	TRBV11-2	-	19	TRBJ2-6	CASSLALSLRGSGANVLTF	TGTGCCAGCAGCTTGGCCCTCAGCTTACGGGGGAGCGGGGCCAACGTCCTGACTTTC
once	TRBV5-1	TRBD2	16	TRBJ2-1	CASSPLAGGSRNEQFF	TGCGCCAGCAGCCCGTTAGCGGGAGGGAGTAGGAATGAGCAGTTCTTC
-	TRBV28	TRBD2	16	TRBJ2-1	CASSRLAPFHYNEQFF	TGTGCCAGCAGCAGACTAGCTCCATTCCACTACAATGAGCAGTTCTTC
-	TRBV6-1	TRBD2	19	TRBJ2-1	CASSDPGLAGEVGYNEQFF	TGTGCCAGCAGTGACCCGGGACTAGCGGGAGAGGTGGGCTACAATGAGCAGTTCTTC
-	TRBV4-1	-	16	TRBJ2-3	CASSYIGVGSTDTQYF	TGCGCCAGCAGCTACATCGGTGTCGGGTCCACAGATACGCAGTATTTT
-	TRBV7-9	-	15	TRBJ2-1	CASSLSGVTGQVQFF	TGTGCCAGCAGCCTAAGCGGGGTAACGGGACAGGTACAGTTCTTC